This T cell receptor beta chain comes out of a study of tissue T cells after allogeneic stem cell transplantation. This clone was observed once. Its antigen is as yet unknown. The gene symbols are mouse symbols. The read is 1 residue too short to cover the CDR3 end, so that end is filled in from the germline J gene. Study-level findings and limits: Shared clones across patients were few; motif clustering revealed tissue-specific shared signatures.

The time point: mouse harvest day 14 after allogeneic transplant. Mouse grafts combined 10^7 T-cell-depleted bone marrow cells with 10^6 splenic CD5+ T cells. The CDR3 covers 18 residues. Germline V CDR1 and CDR2: GKSSPN, SITVG. With 0 bases removed from V and 0 bases from J, the gap between germline ends came to 17 bases. The table came from immunoSEQ multiplex PCR; TCRdb's copy has only in-frame clones and leaves some out. The sample lists about 2,900 clones; around 50% were seen once. This clonotype originated in a female BALB/c mouse given C57BL/6 T cells with graft-versus-host disease after an allogeneic hematopoietic cell transplant. The V gene is TRBV31, the J gene TRBJ1-4, with a weak D call TRBD1 (6 bases). Specimen: gut tissue. The part of the CDR3 DNA that was read is TGTGCCTGGAGTCTCTATTACCCGGGACAAATTTCCAACGAAAGATTATTT. Translating gives CAWSLYYPGQISNERLF. The entire CDR3 reads CAWSLYYPGQISNERLFF. Variable domain in full (rest from reference TRBV31 and TRBJ1-4): AQTIHQWPVAEIKAVGSPLSLGCTIKGKSSPNLYWYWQATGGTLQQLFYSITVGQVESVVQLNLSASRPKDDQFILSTEKLLLSHSGFYLCAWSLYYPGQISNERLFFGHGTKLSVL.